This TCR beta chain was sequenced for a study of neoadjuvant anti-PD-1 for oral cavity cancer (dated by TCRdb to the early 2020s). Regarding the research as a whole: Before curative-intent surgical resection, most patients were given three to four biweekly doses of nivolumab at 3 mg/kg. An approximately 33% response rate was observed in the parent correlative cohort, in which around eleven patients were included. For patients who did not progress, a fourth nivolumab dose was given around day 43, followed by definitive surgical resection on days 50-56. Responders were defined as patients with complete response, partial response or stable disease by RECIST 1.1; non-responders were defined as patients with progression.

CDR1 and CDR2 are read off the germline V gene as SGHRS and YFSETQ. The CDR3 runs 17 residues from the cysteine to the phenylalanine. The DNA shown is the 51-base CDR3, in frame from base 1. Germline trimming: 4 bases from V, 5 bases from J; junction bases outside gene matches: 13. Taken with the paper, the label for time point translates to: after neoadjuvant nivolumab, at surgical resection. None of the patients had received prior systemic or radiation treatment, and all were newly diagnosed with stage II-IVA oral cavity squamous cell carcinoma. The cohort consisted of patients with HPV-negative, locally advanced oral cavity squamous cell carcinoma. Peripheral blood mononuclear cells were analyzed directly and were not maintained or expanded in culture. The samples were obtained from a longitudinal correlative study of a single-arm phase II trial testing neoadjuvant nivolumab in oral cavity squamous cell carcinoma. Genomic DNA-based TCRbeta sequencing was performed on subject-matched pre- and post-treatment PBMCs and tumors from three responders and three non-responders. Peripheral blood mononuclear cells were drawn once before nivolumab treatment and a second time after treatment, when surgery took place. Genomic DNA was isolated from PBMCs using the Maxwell RSC DNA from Cells kit.

On this clone itself: What antigen it recognizes has not been identified. The sample holds no much larger clone one base away, and base qualities are not on file.

The research as a whole found: Higher pretreatment blood Treg/Th17 ratios correlated with both higher pretreatment blood TCRbeta clonality and lower post-treatment tumor TCRbeta clonality. After neoadjuvant nivolumab, significantly higher T cell clonality (Gini index) was found within PBMCs in non-responders than in responders. Only three patients per response group were included in the TCR analyses, and the authors called for validation in larger cohorts.

For deep sequencing of PBMC libraries, mostly 480 ng of input genomic DNA was used, and six replicates were run per sample. TCRbeta libraries were prepared with the immunoSEQ hsTCRbeta kit according to the manufacturer's instructions. The completed libraries were mixed into a single pool at 3 nM, then sequenced with an Illumina NovaSeq 6000 S4 flow cell. The source study handled its data this way. The immunoSEQ Analyzer handled quality control and preprocessing of the raw data. The analysis was limited to productive rearrangements, and each clonotype was defined by a unique CDR3 amino acid sequence. Repertoire clonality was estimated as the Gini-Simpson index, which was calculated using the R package tcR. Student's t test was used to compare Gini indices, and Pearson correlation was used to assess associations with tumor size change. Imported from immuneACCESS, the table was reduced by TCRdb to in-frame sequences with V and J called. These copies leave out some clones; in studies compared against another copy, an unresolved V gene accounts for under half, and the cause of the remainder is not known. V, J and clone size reflect that table, while D and trimming were determined from the DNA. Present in this sample are about 14,000 clones, 70% to 75% of which were seen just once. The ten largest make up under 3% of the sample.

The source was PBMCs, collected after nivolumab (anti-PD-1) treatment. The sequence came from a person between 40 and 85 years old with oral cavity squamous cell carcinoma. The rearrangement combines TRBV5-1 with TRBJ2-1; the central 9 bases match TRBD2. The base sequence is TGCGCCAGCAGCCCTAGGGTTGGCGGGGGGGTTAACAATGAGCAGTTCTTC. The encoded protein is CASSPRVGGGVNNEQFF.